This T cell receptor beta chain came from a study of CXCR3-negative and CXCR3-positive naive CD8 T cells. The CDR3 contains 16 residues. CDR1 is LGHNA and CDR2 is YSLEER in the germline V gene. Each TRB cDNA library was prepared by 5' RACE (with UMI labels). Using the 5' RACE reads, TCRdb records one entry per CDR3 protein without DNA. This sample contains roughly 90,000 distinct CDR3 sequences. The receptor was isolated from a human donor in good health. Some clones in this sample may be carry-over from other donors' samples. The specimen was naive CXCR3- CD8+ T cells from blood. Subset: CD45RO-CCR7+CD27+CD95- naive CD8+ T cells lacking CXCR3 (TNR3-). The V gene is TRBV4-3, the J gene TRBJ2-4; the TCRdb call, TRBD2, lacks DNA for checking. CDR3 loop: CASSQEVAGGSNIQYF.